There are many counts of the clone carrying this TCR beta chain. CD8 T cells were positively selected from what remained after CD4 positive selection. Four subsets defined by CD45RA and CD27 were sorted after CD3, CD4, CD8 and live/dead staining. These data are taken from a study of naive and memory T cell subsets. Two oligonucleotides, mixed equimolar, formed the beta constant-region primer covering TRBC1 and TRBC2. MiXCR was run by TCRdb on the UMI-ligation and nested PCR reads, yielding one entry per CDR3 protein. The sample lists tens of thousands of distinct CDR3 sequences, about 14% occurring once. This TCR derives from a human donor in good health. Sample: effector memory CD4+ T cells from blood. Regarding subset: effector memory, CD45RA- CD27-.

Here the CDR3 DNA reads TGCAGTGCTGGCGGGACTAGCGGGACATCCTACGAGCAGTACTTC. It is translated as CSAGGTSGTSYEQYF. The chain recombines TRBV20-1 with TRBJ2-7, with TRBD2 identical over 13 bases. Germline V gene sequence: CDR1 DFQATT, CDR2 SNEGSKA (reference sequence). The CDR3 is 15 amino acids. The junction had 5 bases not matched to a gene; V was cut back by 5 bases and J by 1 base.